These 18 T cell receptor beta chains came from one sample sequenced in a study of T cell changes during pregnancy in multiple sclerosis. The method was immunoSEQ multiplex PCR; TCRdb's version includes in-frame clones alone and lacks a portion of them. The sample records around 51,000 clones, roughly 94% being singletons. The specimen was CD4+ T cells from peripheral blood mononuclear cells, collected in the second trimester of pregnancy. These receptors all come from a female donor with multiple sclerosis, enrolled in a pregnancy study.

The chain is built from TRBV7-2 and TRBJ1-1, with D unresolved. CDR1 SGHTA and CDR2 FQGNSA come from the germline V gene. The CDR3 totals 14 residues. The V gene lost 1 base and the J gene lost 5 bases, with 11 bases spanning the gap. CDR3 sequence: CASSLVPGMTEAFF. For the CDR3, the DNA is TGTGCCAGCAGCTTAGTTCCGGGGATGACTGAAGCTTTCTTT.

This clone was seen a handful of times. The chain recombines TRBV4-2 with TRBJ2-3, with 10 bases that match TRBD1. Per germline, CDR1 LGHNA and CDR2 YNFKEQ. V trimming: 2 bases; J trimming: 5 bases; junction bases outside the gene matches: 10. CDR3 size: 17 residues. CDR3 protein: CASSQLRRDRGLDTQYF. The CDR3 DNA follows: TGTGCCAGCAGCCAACTCCGACGGGACAGGGGATTAGATACGCAGTATTTT.

The rearrangement uses TRBV25-1 and TRBJ1-1, with TRBD1 identical over 9 bases. V was clipped by 6 bases and J by 1 base; unmatched bases: 0. This CDR3 region has 13 residues. The germline CDR1 and CDR2 sequences are MGHDK and SYGVNS. The CDR3 region has the DNA TGTGCCAGCAGGACAGGGGGGAACACTGAAGCTTTCTTT. It encodes CASRTGGNTEAFF.

The chain has TRBV11-2 and TRBJ2-7, with 9 bases matching TRBD1. The CDR3 sequence is 14 residues long. After removal of 6 bases from V and 6 bases from J, the junction contained 9 bases not matched to a gene. Germline CDR1 is SGHAT and CDR2 is FQNNGV. This chain's CDR3 is CASRRDRVTGEQYF. The CDR3 bases are TGTGCCAGCAGGCGGGACAGGGTCACGGGCGAGCAGTACTTC.

This clone was seen a few times. The genes are TRBV4-2 and TRBJ2-5; TRBD2 agrees at 10 bases. J lost 5 bases, V lost 0 bases, and 15 bases had no gene match. In germline, CDR1 is LGHNA, CDR2 YNFKEQ. The CDR3 totals 19 residues. The chain's CDR3 is CASSQDPPASGGALETQYF. Here the CDR3 DNA reads TGTGCCAGCAGCCAAGATCCCCCCGCGAGCGGGGGGGCCCTGGAGACCCAGTACTTC.

This sequence joins TRBV10-3 and TRBJ1-1, with 9 bases identical to TRBD1. CDR1 ENHRY and CDR2 SYGVKD come from the germline V gene. The CDR3 covers 14 residues. Trimming at V came to 11 bases and at J to 1 base, leaving 8 bases not matched to a gene. CDR3 in DNA: TGTGCCTCCTGGACAGGGGTAAGGAACACTGAAGCTTTCTTT. Residues: CASWTGVRNTEAFF.

V and J are TRBV6-6 and TRBJ2-3, with D perhaps matching TRBD1 (6 bases). Germline CDR1 MNHNY, CDR2 SVGAGI (reference sequence). V lost 6 bases, J lost 2 bases, and 15 bases lay in between. The CDR3 is 15 residues long. The CDR3 loop reads CASSNDGTITDTQYF. Written as DNA, the CDR3 is TGTGCCAGCAGCAACGACGGGACAATCACAGATACGCAGTATTTT.

The rearrangement uses TRBV9 and TRBJ2-7, with D maybe TRBD1 (6 bases). Germline V gene lookup returns CDR1 SGDLS and CDR2 YYNGEE. Trimming took off 4 bases at V and 2 bases at J, with 13 bases between the two ends. CDR3 length equals 14 residues. The CDR3 DNA follows: TGTGCCAGCAGCCCCCGGGACAACACCTACGAGCAGTACTTC. This sequence encodes CASSPRDNTYEQYF.

V usage is TRBV6-5 and J usage is TRBJ1-2; D ambiguous. The CDR3 runs to 11 residues. CDR1 is MNHEY and CDR2 is SVGAGI in the germline V gene. V lost 7 bases and J 14 bases, leaving 17 bases between the germline ends. The CDR3 here is CASTNGVRRTF. The CDR3 DNA follows: TGTGCCAGCACCAACGGGGTCAGGCGAACCTTC.

The J gene is TRBJ1-1, the V gene TRBV11-2; D may be TRBD1 (6 bases). From germline, CDR1 is SGHAT and CDR2 FQNNGV. The CDR3 length is 15 residues. The V end lost 1 base, the J end lost 5 bases, and 14 bases lay between the germline ends. The CDR3 sequence is CASSLAPQGRTEAFF. In DNA, the CDR3 is TGTGCCAGCAGCTTAGCCCCACAGGGACGGACTGAAGCTTTCTTT.

J is TRBJ2-3 and V is TRBV7-3; TRBD2 matches 9 bases. The germline gives CDR1 SGHTA, CDR2 FQGTGA. Trimming took 4 bases from V and 4 from J; bases not matched to a gene: 6. This CDR3 has 15 residues. For the CDR3, the DNA is TGTGCCAGCAGCTCGGCGGGGGGGCTAGCAGATACGCAGTATTTT. This gives the protein CASSSAGGLADTQYF.

DNA for the CDR3: TGTGCCAGTAGTATAGACCCGACAGGGGCCGGCGAGCAGTACTTC. It yields the protein CASSIDPTGAGEQYF. This rearrangement joins TRBV19 to TRBJ2-7; 8 nucleotides align to TRBD1. With V trimmed by 0 bases and J by 6 bases, 7 bases remained unmatched. Germline V gene data show CDR1 as LNHDA and CDR2 as SQIVND (reference sequence). The CDR3 runs to 15 residues.

The chain employs TRBV11-3 and TRBJ2-3; a possible D gene is TRBD2 (6 bases). The germline CDR1 and CDR2 sequences are SGHNT and YENEEA. The CDR3 is 15 amino acids. Trimming left V 4 bases short and J 4 bases short, with 15 bases between. The CDR3 spells CASSWDGGEADTQYF. The CDR3 DNA follows: TGTGCCAGCAGCTGGGACGGGGGAGAAGCAGATACGCAGTATTTT.

The chain carries TRBV7-3 and TRBJ2-2, with D hard to call. The CDR3 covers 14 residues. Germline V gene sequence: CDR1 SGHTA, CDR2 FQGTGA. Trimming cost V 5 bases and J 1 base, with 8 bases left between them. CDR3 residues: CASSPNLNTGELFF. The CDR3 coding sequence is TGTGCCAGCAGCCCTAACTTGAACACCGGGGAGCTGTTTTTT. Filled out from reference TRBV7-3 and TRBJ2-2, the complete variable domain reads GAGVSQTPSNKVTEKGKYVELRCDPISGHTALYWYRQSLGQGPEFLIYFQGTGAADDSGLPNDRFFAVRPEGSVSTLKIQRTERGDSAVYLCASSPNLNTGELFFGEGSRLTVL.

The gene calls are TRBV28 and TRBJ2-5, with a weak D call TRBD1 (6 bases). This CDR3 is 15 amino acids long. V lost 2 bases and J lost 3, with 13 bases in between. Germline CDR1 MDHEN, CDR2 SYDVKM. CDR3 region: CASSLDQGPEETQYF. The CDR3 DNA reads TGTGCCAGCAGTTTAGATCAGGGGCCGGAAGAGACCCAGTACTTC.

V gene TRBV7-9 combines with J gene TRBJ2-1; 10 bases fit TRBD1. Germline-derived CDR1 and CDR2 are SEHNR and FQNEAQ (reference sequence). The V gene end was trimmed by 5 bases and the J gene end by 1 base; junction bases not matched to a gene: 8. This CDR3 comprises 17 residues. The CDR3 region has the DNA TGTGCCAGCAGCCCAGCGACAGGGGGCATGTCCTACAATGAGCAGTTCTTC. Encoded protein: CASSPATGGMSYNEQFF.

This rearrangement joins TRBV9 to TRBJ2-1, with 9 nucleotides matching TRBD2. Germline CDR1 SGDLS, CDR2 YYNGEE. J was trimmed by 11 bases and V by 0 bases; bases with no gene match: 9. The CDR3 spans 15 residues. The CDR3 coding sequence is TGTGCCAGCAGCGTAGGGGCGGGGGGGCCACATAAGCAGTTCTTC. Residues: CASSVGAGGPHKQFF.

The genes are TRBV18 and TRBJ1-1, with 8 bases that match TRBD1. The CDR3 has 15 amino acids. J gave up 3 bases and V 4 bases, and 7 bases lay outside the gene matches. Per the germline V gene, CDR1 is KGHSH and CDR2 is LQKENI. The CDR3 DNA reads as TGTGCCAGCTCACAGCAGACAGGGGAGCACACTGAAGCTTTCTTT. Its translation is CASSQQTGEHTEAFF.